The 2 T cell receptor beta chains given below trace back to one sample, sequenced in a study of cytomegalovirus exposure and HLA in healthy donors. Primers included in the PCR were 60 Vbeta and 13 Jbeta primers. Only in-frame clones appear in the TCRdb table, and some are missing; sequencing was by immunoSEQ multiplex PCR. Of 85,000 to 90,000 clones in the sample, around 64% were seen once. Sequencing used PBMCs. These receptor sequences come from a man aged 25-40 years in good health and CMV-seronegative.

The chain joins TRBV28 to TRBJ2-2; D is perhaps TRBD1 (6 bases). The germline V gene has CDR1 MDHEN and CDR2 SYDVKM. The CDR3 totals 14 residues. Trimming pared 5 bases from V and 7 bases from J, leaving 14 bases between. CDR3 coding DNA: TGTGCCAGCAGTCCTGCAGGGGCTGGCGGGGAGCTGTTTTTT. Its translation is CASSPAGAGGELFF.

CDR3 in amino acids: CASSRTLYEQYF. CDR3 sequence (DNA): TGTGCCAGCAGCCGGACACTGTACGAGCAGTACTTC. V and J are TRBV7-9 and TRBJ2-7; tentatively, D is TRBD1 (5 bases). This CDR3 comprises 12 residues. With 5 bases removed from V and 4 bases from J, the gap between germline ends came to 9 bases. Germline V gives CDR1 SEHNR, CDR2 FQNEAQ (reference sequence).